The clone carrying this T cell receptor beta chain turned up a few times. Its antigen is as yet unknown. This sample was taken from a study of beta chain features in type 1 diabetes. The study, taken as a whole, reports: Shorter TCRB CDR3s, moderately but significantly so, marked every one of the four CD4+ subsets in Type 1 diabetes patients.

The CDR3 sequence is 15 residues long. V was clipped by 5 bases and J by 0 bases, with 8 bases between them. The V gene's germline CDR1 is LNHDA and CDR2 SQIVND (reference sequence). Isolated RNA was reverse transcribed in full, so expressed TCRB transcripts were sequenced. Using immunoSEQ multiplex PCR, the repertoire was profiled, and TCRdb retains in-frame clones only, with some absent. The sample shows hundreds of thousands of clones, over 13% of them seen only once. The clonotype originates from a man between 18 and 35 years old with type 1 diabetes. The chain joins TRBV19 to TRBJ2-6; no firm D call. Source material: naive CD4+ T cells from blood. The CDR3 region is CASSEVRSGANVLTF. DNA for the CDR3: TGTGCCAGTAGTGAGGTACGCTCTGGGGCCAACGTCCTGACTTTC.